The 6 T cell receptor beta chains below come from one sample, sequenced in a study of vaccination effects on CD4 cells after COVID-19 (dated by TCRdb to between 2021 and 2024). No antigen is known for these receptors. To identify antigen-specific CD4+ T cell clonotypes by their expansion, the ViraFEST assay first stimulated PBMC with viral peptide pools and then applied TCR sequencing. After about 9 days of culture, CD4+ T cells were isolated with the EasySep CD4+ T cell isolation kit. PCR-confirmed SARS-CoV-2 infection had occurred in convalescent patients between March and December 2020, before the Alpha, Beta and Delta variants emerged in the United States. The library came from the immunoSEQ multiplex PCR assay. The table comes from immuneACCESS by way of TCRdb, which keeps in-frame sequences with V and J called. Part of the clones is missing from these tables; in studies checked, under half for an unresolved V gene and the rest for unknown reasons. This sample comprises tens of thousands of clones, about two thirds of them detected only once. The top ten clonotypes cover around 15% of the sample.

This material consisted of CD4+ T cells from PBMCs cultured with HCoV-NL63 spike peptides, taken before COVID-19 vaccination. In the paper's terms, the cell subset or site label means: HCoV-NL63 spike overlapping peptide pool stimulation. Every receptor here comes from a human donor who had a prior SARS-CoV-2 infection.

The chain couples TRBV3-1 (or the pseudogene TRBV3-2) to TRBJ2-1; weak D call: TRBD1 (6 bases). Germline loops: CDR1 LGHDT, CDR2 YNNKEL (reference sequence). CDR3 length equals 13 residues. V was clipped by 6 bases and J by 7 bases, with 13 bases between them. CDR3 bases: TGTGCCAGCAGTCAAAATCAGGGGAATGAGCAGTTCTTC. Its translation: CASSQNQGNEQFF.

The chain links TRBV6-5 to TRBJ1-5; 7 nucleotides align to TRBD1. Germline loops: CDR1 MNHEY, CDR2 SVGAGI. This CDR3 contains 13 residues. V trimming: 7 bases; J trimming: 9 bases; junction bases outside the gene matches: 9. As DNA, the CDR3 is TGTGCCAGCACCCTGGAGGGGGCAACGCCCCAGCATTTT. Protein sequence: CASTLEGATPQHF.

The chain combines TRBV7-2 with TRBJ2-7; no clear D gene. Trimming took 4 bases from V and 2 from J, leaving 9 bases between them. Germline CDR1 and CDR2: SGHTA and FQGNSA. This CDR3 is built from 13 residues. CDR3 DNA: TGTGCCAGCAGCTCTGGACCGACCTACGAGCAGTACTTC. As protein: CASSSGPTYEQYF.

The chain employs TRBV6-5 and TRBJ2-3; TRBD2 agrees at 7 bases. The length of the CDR3 is 14 residues. Germline V gives CDR1 MNHEY, CDR2 SVGAGI. V was pared by 6 bases and J by 1 base, with 4 bases of the junction left unmatched. The CDR3 reads CASRAGWGTDTQYF. CDR3 bases: TGTGCCAGCAGAGCGGGATGGGGCACAGATACGCAGTATTTT.

This chain joins TRBV19 and TRBJ2-2; D gene unclear. The CDR3 is 17 residues long. Germline V CDR1 and CDR2: LNHDA, SQIVND (reference sequence). Trimming stripped 4 bases from V and 1 base from J, with 16 bases between. CDR3 nucleotide sequence: TGTGCCAGTAGTACGGGTCTTGGGCGCTGGAACACCGGGGAGCTGTTTTTT. Amino acids: CASSTGLGRWNTGELFF.

This clone was seen just once. This chain connects TRBV28 to TRBJ2-7, with 7 bases that match TRBD1. V lost 5 bases and J lost 7; bases outside the gene matches: 5. The CDR3 extends over 12 amino acids. Germline-derived CDR1 and CDR2 are MDHEN and SYDVKM. CDR3 sequence: CASSRQGLEQYF. As DNA, the CDR3 is TGTGCCAGCAGTAGACAGGGCCTGGAGCAGTACTTC.